The clone carrying this TCR beta chain was seen more than once but under ten times. Its target is not known. These data come from a study of cytomegalovirus exposure and HLA in healthy donors. This CDR3 has 13 amino acids. Germline CDR1 SGHRS, CDR2 YFSETQ. Trimming took off 5 bases at V and 1 base at J, with 9 bases between the two ends. The PCR contained 60 Vbeta and 13 Jbeta primers. Using immunoSEQ multiplex PCR, the repertoire was profiled, and TCRdb retains in-frame clones only, with some absent. The sample has over 110,000 clones, around 83% seen once. Study-wide results and caveats: The majority of TCR sequences were rare, yet some public TCRs appeared in many donors. Most of the CMV-associated TCR beta chains (in a later analysis) appeared to be HLA-restricted. The classifier reportedly diagnosed cytomegalovirus status with high sensitivity and specificity.

The chain has TRBV5-1 and TRBJ1-1; TRBD1 is a possible D gene (6 bases). The clonotype was recovered from a male donor in good health and CMV-seropositive. The sequenced material came from PBMCs. CDR3 in amino acids: CASRLTGNTEAFF. DNA for the CDR3: TGCGCCAGCAGACTGACAGGGAACACTGAAGCTTTCTTT.